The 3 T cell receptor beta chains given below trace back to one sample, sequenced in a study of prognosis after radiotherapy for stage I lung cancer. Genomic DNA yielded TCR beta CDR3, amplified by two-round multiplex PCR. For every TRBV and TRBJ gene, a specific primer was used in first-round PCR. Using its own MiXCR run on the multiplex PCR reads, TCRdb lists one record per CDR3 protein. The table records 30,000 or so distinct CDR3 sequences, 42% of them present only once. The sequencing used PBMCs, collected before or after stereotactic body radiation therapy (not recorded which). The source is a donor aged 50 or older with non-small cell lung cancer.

The CDR3 DNA follows: TGTGCCAGCAGTGAAGGACGGCTGTCTAACTATGGCTACACCTTC. Its protein is CASSEGRLSNYGYTF. The rearrangement links TRBV6-1 to TRBJ1-2, with D unresolved. With 1 base removed from V and 0 bases from J, the gap between germline ends came to 9 bases. The CDR3 length is 15 residues. Germline V gene lookup returns CDR1 MNHNS and CDR2 SASEGT.

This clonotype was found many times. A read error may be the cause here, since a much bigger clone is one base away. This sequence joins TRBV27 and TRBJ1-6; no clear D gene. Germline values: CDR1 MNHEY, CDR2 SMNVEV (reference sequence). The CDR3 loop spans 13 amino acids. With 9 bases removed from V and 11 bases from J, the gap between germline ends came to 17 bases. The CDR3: CASGPASYPPLHF. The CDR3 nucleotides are TGTGCCAGTGGGCCAGCCTCCTATCCACCCCTCCACTTT.

Here the CDR3 reads CSAIRGLAGGKGDTDTQYF. DNA of the CDR3: TGCAGTGCTATACGAGGACTAGCGGGAGGGAAAGGAGACACAGATACGCAGTATTTT. The gene calls are TRBV20-1 and TRBJ2-3, with TRBD2 matching 15 bases. Trimming took 4 bases from V and 2 from J; bases not matched to a gene: 13. This CDR3 region has 19 residues. CDR1 and CDR2 from the germline V gene are DFQATT and SNEGSKA (reference sequence).